This TCR beta chain appears in the sequencing data of a study of shared clonotypes between healthy human individuals. The method was immunoSEQ multiplex PCR; TCRdb's version includes in-frame clones alone and lacks a portion of them. The sample lists millions of clones, 95% occurring once. The CD4+ fraction was divided into a CD45RA+ naive subset and a CD45RA-negative memory subset. CDR1 is SGHNT, CDR2 YENEEA, per germline. This CDR3 has 11 residues. V dropped 4 bases and J dropped 6 bases, with 7 bases sitting between them. The chain employs TRBV11-3 and TRBJ2-7; D may be TRBD2 (5 bases). This sequence was found in a man between 18 and 29 years old in good health. Sequenced: naive CD4+ T cells sorted from blood. Indicated subset: CD45RA+ positively selected. The CDR3 DNA follows: TGTGCCAGCAGCTGTCGGGGCGAGCAGTACTTC. Translated: CASSCRGEQYF.